This T cell receptor beta chain was captured in a study of T cell responses to AZD1222 COVID-19 vaccine. General study results and limits: Possibly, clonal diversity was underestimated; donors were largely white British and included more females. Among AZD1222 vaccinees, only 5 to 7 were seropositive at baseline.

As regards this clone: What it binds is unknown.

TCRdb's copy holds only in-frame clones and misses some; the assay was immunoSEQ multiplex PCR. The table shows 100,000 to 120,000 clones, with more than 75% occurring only once. The sample here was peripheral blood, taken on day 0 of AZD1222 vaccination. The clonotype originates from an adult in good health.

CDR3 region: CASSRRDRTNTEAFF. The CDR3 DNA is TGTGCCAGCAGCCGACGGGACAGGACGAACACTGAAGCTTTCTTT. This chain connects TRBV7-8 to TRBJ1-1; 8 bases match TRBD1. The ends lost 5 bases at V and 1 base at J; junction bases unmatched: 6. Germline loops: CDR1 SGHVS, CDR2 FQNEAQ. This CDR3 comprises 15 residues.